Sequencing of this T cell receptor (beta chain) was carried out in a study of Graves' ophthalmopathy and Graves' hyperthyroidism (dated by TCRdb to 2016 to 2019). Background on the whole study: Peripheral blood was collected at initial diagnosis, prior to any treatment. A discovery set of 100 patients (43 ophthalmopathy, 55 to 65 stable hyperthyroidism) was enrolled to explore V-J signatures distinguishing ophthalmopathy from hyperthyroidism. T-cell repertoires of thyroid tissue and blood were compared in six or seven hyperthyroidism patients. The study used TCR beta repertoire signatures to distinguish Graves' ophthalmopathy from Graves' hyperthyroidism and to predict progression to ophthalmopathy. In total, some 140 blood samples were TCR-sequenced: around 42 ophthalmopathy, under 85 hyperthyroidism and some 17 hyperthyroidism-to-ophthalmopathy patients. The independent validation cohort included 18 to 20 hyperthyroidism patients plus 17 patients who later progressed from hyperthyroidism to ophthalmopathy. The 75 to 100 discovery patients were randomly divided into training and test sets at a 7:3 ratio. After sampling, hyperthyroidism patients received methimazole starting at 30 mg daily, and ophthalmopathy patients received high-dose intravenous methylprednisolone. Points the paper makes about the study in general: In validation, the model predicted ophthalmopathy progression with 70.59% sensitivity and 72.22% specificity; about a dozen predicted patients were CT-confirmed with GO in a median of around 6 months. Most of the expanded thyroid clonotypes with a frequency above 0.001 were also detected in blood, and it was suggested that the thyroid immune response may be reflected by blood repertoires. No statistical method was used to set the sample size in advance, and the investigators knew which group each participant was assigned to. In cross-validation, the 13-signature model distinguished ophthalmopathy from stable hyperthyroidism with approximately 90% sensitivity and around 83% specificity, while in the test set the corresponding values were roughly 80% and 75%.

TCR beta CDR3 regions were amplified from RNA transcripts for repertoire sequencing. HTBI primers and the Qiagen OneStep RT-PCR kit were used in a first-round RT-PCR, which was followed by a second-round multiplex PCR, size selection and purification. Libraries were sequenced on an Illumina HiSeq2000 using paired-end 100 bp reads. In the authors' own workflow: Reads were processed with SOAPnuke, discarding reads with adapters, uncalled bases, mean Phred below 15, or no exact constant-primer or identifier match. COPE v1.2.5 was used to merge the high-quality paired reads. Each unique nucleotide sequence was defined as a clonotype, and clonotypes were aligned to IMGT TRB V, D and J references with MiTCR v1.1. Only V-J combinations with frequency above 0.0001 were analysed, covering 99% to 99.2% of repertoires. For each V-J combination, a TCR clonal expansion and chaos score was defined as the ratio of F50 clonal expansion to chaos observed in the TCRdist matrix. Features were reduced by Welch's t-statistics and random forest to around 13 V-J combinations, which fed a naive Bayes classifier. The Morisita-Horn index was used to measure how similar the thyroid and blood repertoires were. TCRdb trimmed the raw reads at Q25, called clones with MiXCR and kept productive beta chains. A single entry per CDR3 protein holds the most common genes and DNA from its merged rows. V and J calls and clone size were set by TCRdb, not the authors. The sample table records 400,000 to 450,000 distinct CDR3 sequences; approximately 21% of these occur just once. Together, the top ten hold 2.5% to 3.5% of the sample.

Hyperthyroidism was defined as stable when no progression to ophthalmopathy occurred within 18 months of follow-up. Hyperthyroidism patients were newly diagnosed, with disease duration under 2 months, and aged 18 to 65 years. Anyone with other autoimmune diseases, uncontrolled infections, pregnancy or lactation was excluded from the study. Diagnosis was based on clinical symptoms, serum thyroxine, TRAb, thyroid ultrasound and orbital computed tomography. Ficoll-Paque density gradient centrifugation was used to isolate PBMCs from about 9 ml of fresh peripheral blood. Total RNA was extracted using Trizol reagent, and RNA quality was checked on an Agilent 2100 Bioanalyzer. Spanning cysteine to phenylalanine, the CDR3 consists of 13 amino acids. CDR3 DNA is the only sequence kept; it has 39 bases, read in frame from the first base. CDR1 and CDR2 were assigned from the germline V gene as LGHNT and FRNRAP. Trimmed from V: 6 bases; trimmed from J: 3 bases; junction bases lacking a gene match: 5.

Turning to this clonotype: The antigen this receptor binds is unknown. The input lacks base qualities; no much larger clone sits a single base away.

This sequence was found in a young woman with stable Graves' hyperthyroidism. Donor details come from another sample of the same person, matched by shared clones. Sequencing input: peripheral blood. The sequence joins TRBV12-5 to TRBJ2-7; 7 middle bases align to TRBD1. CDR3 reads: CASGLGQSYEQYF. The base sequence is TGTGCTAGTGGACTGGGACAGAGCTACGAGCAGTACTTC.